The T cell receptor (beta chain) under discussion was sequenced for a study of beta chain features in type 1 diabetes. Study-wide background: There were around 100,000,000 sorted cells examined across all samples.

Sorted populations all had greater than 95% purity. The study, taken as a whole, reports: Shorter TCRB CDR3s, moderately but significantly so, were found in Type 1 diabetes patients in all four CD4+ subsets.

In this sample, this clone turned up a few times. Its antigen remains unknown. CDR3 length: 14 amino acids. V was cut by 4 bases and J by 1 base, with 9 bases left in between. Looked up from germline, CDR1 is SGDLS and CDR2 is YYNGEE. The study reverse transcribed the entire isolated RNA, so it sequenced expressed TCRB transcripts. Assay used: immunoSEQ multiplex PCR; TCRdb lists only in-frame clones, some missing. The sample has roughly 260,000 clones, over 20% seen once. What was sequenced was naive CD4+ T cells from blood. The clonotype comes from a woman between 40 and 55 years old with type 1 diabetes. V gene TRBV9 combines with J gene TRBJ1-5; no reliable D call. CDR3 residues: CASSPRESNQPQHF. CDR3 nucleotides: TGTGCCAGCAGCCCCCGGGAGAGCAATCAGCCCCAGCATTTT.